Below, 23 T cell receptor beta chains from the same sample are listed, as sequenced in a study of beta chain features in type 1 diabetes. All of the isolated RNA was reverse transcribed, so expressed TCRB transcripts were sequenced. Clones were sequenced by immunoSEQ multiplex PCR, and TCRdb holds only the in-frame ones, with some missing. The sample yields under 300,000 clones, about 25% seen once. The specimen sequenced was central memory CD4+ T cells from blood. The origin of the receptors is a man aged 25-45 years in good health.

In this sample, this clone turned up a few times. V is TRBV7-9 and J is TRBJ2-4, with D unresolved. The CDR3 sequence is 14 residues long. Trimming shortened V by 3 bases and J by 8 bases, and 14 bases separated the two germline ends. CDR1 SEHNR and CDR2 FQNEAQ come from the germline V gene (reference sequence). The CDR3 nucleotides are TGTGCCAGCAGCTTTTACGGCCGAGAGGACATTCAGTACTTC. Its translation: CASSFYGREDIQYF. The entire variable domain, with the rest obtained from reference TRBV7-9 and TRBJ2-4, is as follows: DTGVSQNPRHKITKRGQNVTFRCDPISEHNRLYWYRQTLGQGPEFLTYFQNEAQLEKSRLLSDRFSAERPKGSFSTLEIQRTEQGDSAMYLCASSFYGREDIQYFGAGTRLSVL.

The gene calls are TRBV6-1 and TRBJ2-7; no clear D. V lost 5 bases, J lost 3 bases, and 5 bases lay in between. This CDR3 has 11 amino acids. The germline V gene encodes CDR1 MNHNS and CDR2 SASEGT. In DNA form, the CDR3 reads TGTGCCAGCAGTCACAGCTACGAGCAGTACTTC. Translated, it gives CASSHSYEQYF.

The gene calls are TRBV7-2 and TRBJ2-7; 14 positions match TRBD2. The CDR3 contains 17 residues. Unmatched junction bases numbered 5, after V lost 1 base and J lost 3 bases. Germline CDR1 is SGHTA and CDR2 is FQGNSA. The CDR3 is CASSLVAGTSGSYEQYF. In nucleotides, the CDR3 is TGTGCCAGCAGCTTAGTCGCGGGGACTAGCGGGAGCTACGAGCAGTACTTC.

A few counts support this clone. Other DNA variants within this sample encode the same CDR3. The chain has TRBV7-9 and TRBJ1-4; D is ambiguous. V lost 1 base to trimming and J lost 2 bases, with 8 bases between them. Germline CDR1 is SEHNR and CDR2 is FQNEAQ (reference sequence). CDR3 length: 15 residues. CDR3 DNA: TGTGCCAGCAGCTTAGAGACTGGGACTAATGAAAAACTGTTTTTT. Translating it yields CASSLETGTNEKLFF.

The chain recombines TRBV4-3 with TRBJ2-3; 7 positions agree with TRBD2. Losses at the gene ends were 3 bases for V and 0 bases for J; bases not matched to a gene: 6. The germline V gene encodes CDR1 LGHNA and CDR2 YSLEER. The CDR3 sequence is 16 residues long. Here the CDR3 DNA reads TGCGCCAGCAGCCACACCGGGACTACGAGCACAGATACGCAGTATTTT. This sequence encodes CASSHTGTTSTDTQYF.

This clone was counted a few times. The rearrangement joins TRBV2 to TRBJ2-7; TRBD1 matches 10 bases. Germline CDR1 is SNHLY and CDR2 is FYNNEI. This CDR3 region has 12 residues. V gave up 8 bases and J gave up 6 bases; unmatched junction bases: 4. CDR3 residues: CASGQGVREQYF. The CDR3 DNA is TGTGCCAGCGGACAGGGGGTTCGCGAGCAGTACTTC.

The V call is TRBV29-1, the J call TRBJ2-5, with D hard to call. Per the germline V gene, CDR1 is SQVTM and CDR2 is ANQGSEA. The CDR3 runs 14 residues. Trimming took off 4 bases at V and 5 bases at J, with 17 bases between the two ends. The CDR3 loop is CSVVRSPGGETQYF. The CDR3 region has the DNA TGCAGCGTTGTGCGTTCCCCCGGTGGGGAGACCCAGTACTTC.

The gene calls are TRBV7-2 and TRBJ2-7; 10 nucleotides agree with TRBD2. J was trimmed by 5 bases and V by 6 bases; bases with no gene match: 10. The germline V gene has CDR1 SGHTA and CDR2 FQGNSA. This CDR3 is 15 amino acids long. The CDR3 loop is CTSSQQRGGRNEQYF. CDR3 nucleotide sequence: TGTACCAGCAGTCAACAGCGGGGGGGCCGGAACGAGCAGTACTTC.

This clone appeared a few times. The V and J genes are TRBV29-1 and TRBJ2-2, with a tentative D call TRBD2 (5 bases). There are 13 residues in the CDR3. Germline values: CDR1 SQVTM, CDR2 ANQGSEA. Trimming removed 3 bases at V and 2 bases at J, with 7 bases between. The CDR3 nucleotides are TGCAGCGTTGATGCGGGCAACACCGGGGAGCTGTTTTTT. Amino acid sequence: CSVDAGNTGELFF.

The chain has TRBV25-1 and TRBJ1-2; tentative D call: TRBD1 (5 bases). This CDR3 contains 13 residues. Trimming took 0 bases from V and 8 from J, leaving 10 bases between them. From germline, CDR1 is MGHDK and CDR2 SYGVNS. The CDR3 sequence is CASSEYGRGGYTF. The CDR3 DNA is TGTGCCAGCAGTGAATATGGGAGGGGAGGCTACACCTTC.

The CDR3 spells CASSLARAGDVNEQFF. The CDR3 nucleotides read TGTGCCAGCAGCTTAGCAAGGGCGGGAGACGTAAATGAGCAGTTCTTC. The chain recombines TRBV7-2 with TRBJ2-1; 7 bases align to TRBD2. Germline loops: CDR1 SGHTA, CDR2 FQGNSA. V was pared by 0 bases and J by 7 bases, with 9 bases of the junction left unmatched. The CDR3 length is 16 residues.

This clone was observed many times. The rearrangement joins TRBV5-1 to TRBJ1-2; 7 bases are a match to TRBD1. Germline loops: CDR1 SGHRS, CDR2 YFSETQ. Trimming cost V 5 bases and J 6 bases; bases outside gene matches: 7. This CDR3 spans 13 amino acids. The CDR3: CASRQTGQNGYTF. CDR3 coding DNA: TGCGCCAGCAGGCAAACGGGACAGAATGGCTACACCTTC. The full variable domain, with the rest looked up from reference TRBV5-1 and TRBJ1-2, is KAGVTQTPRYLIKTRGQQVTLSCSPISGHRSVSWYQQTPGQGLQFLFEYFSETQRNKGNFPGRFSGRQFSNSRSEMNVSTLELGDSALYLCASRQTGQNGYTFGSGTRLTVV.

This chain links TRBV6-5 with TRBJ2-7; a possible D gene is TRBD1 (5 bases). Germline V lookup: CDR1 MNHEY, CDR2 SVGAGI. V was clipped by 6 bases and J by 6 bases, with 12 bases between them. CDR3 size: 12 residues. The CDR3 coding sequence is TGTGCCAGCAGATCCAGGGCTCTCGAGCAGTACTTC. It yields the protein CASRSRALEQYF.

This clone was counted at least ten times. This chain uses TRBV7-9 with TRBJ2-1; D ambiguous. Germline-derived CDR1 and CDR2 are SEHNR and FQNEAQ (reference sequence). The CDR3 totals 11 residues. V lost 2 bases and J 9 bases, leaving 5 bases between the germline ends. Here the CDR3 reads CASSLISEQFF. In nucleotides, the CDR3 is TGTGCCAGCAGCTTAATCAGTGAGCAGTTCTTC. Combining the CDR3 with reference TRBV7-9 and TRBJ2-1 gives the whole variable domain DTGVSQNPRHKITKRGQNVTFRCDPISEHNRLYWYRQTLGQGPEFLTYFQNEAQLEKSRLLSDRFSAERPKGSFSTLEIQRTEQGDSAMYLCASSLISEQFFGPGTRLTVL.

The chain links TRBV19 to TRBJ1-1; D is ambiguous. V was shortened by 7 bases and J by 5 bases, with 14 bases between the two germline ends. CDR1 and CDR2 (germline): LNHDA, SQIVND (reference sequence). There are 13 residues in the CDR3. The CDR3 loop is CASTPIGRTEAFF. CDR3 nucleotide sequence: TGTGCCAGTACCCCAATAGGGCGGACTGAAGCTTTCTTT. Supplemented by reference TRBV19 and TRBJ1-1, the full variable domain reads DGGITQSPKYLFRKEGQNVTLSCEQNLNHDAMYWYRQDPGQGLRLIYYSQIVNDFQKGDIAEGYSVSREKKESFPLTVTSAQKNPTAFYLCASTPIGRTEAFFGQGTRLTVV.

The chain is built from TRBV30 and TRBJ1-3; no reliable D call. V was pared by 0 bases and J by 5 bases, with 11 bases between. The CDR3 is 14 residues long. Germline loops: CDR1 GTSNPN, CDR2 SVGIG (reference sequence). CDR3 nucleotide sequence: TGTGCCTGGAGTGTAGCTTCGGGGAGAAACACCATATATTTT. Translating it yields CAWSVASGRNTIYF.

This chain uses TRBV7-2 with TRBJ2-5; D ambiguous. Per germline, CDR1 SGHTA and CDR2 FQGNSA. V was cut by 5 bases and J by 2 bases, with 6 bases left in between. CDR3 length: 12 amino acids. CDR3 protein: CASSHGQETQYF. DNA of the CDR3: TGTGCCAGCAGCCACGGTCAAGAGACCCAGTACTTC.

With respect to this clone: The same CDR3 can be traced to other DNA sequences in this sample. This chain joins TRBV5-4 and TRBJ2-1; D remains ambiguous. The CDR3 has 15 amino acids. Germline V CDR1 and CDR2: SGHNT, YYREEE (reference sequence). V was shortened by 2 bases and J by 0 bases, with 9 bases between the two germline ends. The CDR3 loop reads CASSLDQSSYNEQFF. In nucleotides, the CDR3 is TGTGCCAGCAGCTTAGACCAGAGCTCCTACAATGAGCAGTTCTTC.

This clone was recorded a few times. The chain links TRBV7-9 to TRBJ2-1, with 9 bases fitting TRBD2. CDR1 SEHNR and CDR2 FQNEAQ come from the germline V gene (reference sequence). This CDR3 has 15 residues. Trimming cost V 4 bases and J 5 bases; bases outside gene matches: 6. DNA of the CDR3: TGTGCCAGCAGCTCGCCCGGCGGGAGGGACAATGAGCAGTTCTTC. It encodes CASSSPGGRDNEQFF. Supplemented by reference TRBV7-9 and TRBJ2-1, the full variable domain reads DTGVSQNPRHKITKRGQNVTFRCDPISEHNRLYWYRQTLGQGPEFLTYFQNEAQLEKSRLLSDRFSAERPKGSFSTLEIQRTEQGDSAMYLCASSSPGGRDNEQFFGPGTRLTVL.

The chain combines TRBV5-4 with TRBJ2-4; weak D call: TRBD2 (5 bases). Deletions cut 3 bases from V and 8 bases from J, with 6 bases between. This CDR3 has 11 residues. The germline CDR1 and CDR2 sequences are SGHNT and YYREEE (reference sequence). CDR3 sequence reads: CASSSEDIQYF. CDR3 in DNA: TGTGCCAGCAGCTCGGAGGACATTCAGTACTTC.

In this sample, this clone turned up a few times. V usage is TRBV4-1 and J usage is TRBJ1-5, with D possibly being TRBD1 (5 bases). The CDR3 runs to 15 residues. Trimming removed 2 bases at V and 4 bases at J, with 12 bases between. Germline V gene data show CDR1 as MGHRA and CDR2 as YSYEKL. The CDR3 sequence: CASSQSGTGNQPQHF. CDR3 bases: TGCGCCAGCAGCCAAAGCGGGACGGGAAATCAGCCCCAGCATTTT.

The table lists this clone with a few counts. The chain couples TRBV30 to TRBJ1-1; 7 bases line up with TRBD1. The length of the CDR3 is 11 residues. The J segment lost 7 bases and the V segment lost 5 bases, leaving 4 bases of the junction unmatched. Germline-derived CDR1 and CDR2 are GTSNPN and SVGIG (reference sequence). The DNA for the CDR3 is TGTGCCTGGGGCCGGGACAGTGAAGCTTTCTTT. Its translation: CAWGRDSEAFF.

J is TRBJ2-5 and V is TRBV29-1; TRBD2 aligns across 10 bases. The J call may be in error: the DNA end matches TRBJ2-7 better. The CDR3 is made up of 13 amino acids. Germline V gives CDR1 SQVTM, CDR2 ANQGSEA. CDR3 coding DNA: TGCAGCGTTTCCTGGACTAGCGGCTACGAGCAGTACTTC. Its protein is CSVSWTSGYEQYF.